Listed below are T cell receptor beta chains from one sample, sequenced in a study of CD8+CD57+ T cells in acquired aplastic anemia. TCRdb reprocessed the reads with MiXCR, giving one entry per CDR3 protein. Of fewer than 200,000 distinct CDR3 sequences in the sample, 60% to 70% are singletons; the top ten hold about 41%. The sequenced sample consisted of sorted CD4+, CD8+, or CD8+CD57+ T cells (not recorded which) from PBMCs. The receptor source for this set is a human donor in good health. Both conserved end residues are part of each CDR3. Each record gives: V gene, J gene, D gene, clone size, CDR3 protein, CDR3 DNA. A D gene is named only where the DNA matches it firmly. Clone size is not always given. Where it is, it says once, few, many or a class for expanded clones.

TRBV10-2,TRBJ2-1,.,.,CACSANTDHNEQFF,TGCGCCTGCAGTGCTAATACAGACCACAATGAGCAGTTCTTC
TRBV20-1,TRBJ2-5,TRBD2,.,CSAEGLAGGDQYF,TGCAGTGCCGAAGGACTAGCGGGAGGGGACCAGTACTTC
TRBV20-1,TRBJ1-1,.,.,CSAPPVRGWGMNTEAFF,TGCAGTGCCCCCCCGGTGAGGGGGTGGGGTATGAACACTGAAGCTTTCTTT
TRBV10-2,TRBJ2-5,TRBD1,.,CASSDMTGGRETQYF,TGCGCCAGCAGTGACATGACAGGGGGCAGGGAGACCCAGTACTTC
TRBV7-2,TRBJ1-1,.,.,CASRVQGVPEAFF,TGTGCCAGCAGGGTACAGGGTGTCCCTGAAGCTTTCTTT
TRBV6-1,TRBJ2-7,TRBD1,many,CASSVTTGGASYEQYF,TGTGCCAGCAGTGTAACTACAGGGGGCGCGTCCTACGAGCAGTACTTC
TRBV12-3/TRBV12-4,TRBJ2-5,.,many,CASSFLETQYF,TGTGCCAGCAGTTTTCTTGAGACCCAGTACTTC
TRBV9,TRBJ2-7,.,.,CASSQGGFGEQYF,TGTGCCAGCAGCCAGGGGGGATTCGGCGAGCAGTACTTC
TRBV24-1,TRBJ2-3,TRBD1,.,CATSDPGTGGSTDTQYF,TGTGCCACCAGTGACCCGGGGACAGGGGGCTCGACAGATACGCAGTATTTT
TRBV4-2,TRBJ2-1,.,.,CASSYEYSSYNEQFF,TGTGCCAGCAGCTACGAGTACAGCTCCTACAATGAGCAGTTCTTC
TRBV5-4,TRBJ2-1,.,.,CASSVDYYNEQSF,TGTGCCAGCAGCGTTGACTACTACAATGAGCAGTCCTTC
TRBV10-2,TRBJ2-7,TRBD2,.,CASSEASGGSRLGEQYF,TGCGCCAGCAGTGAGGCAAGCGGGGGGTCCCGGTTGGGGGAGCAGTACTTC
TRBV12-3/TRBV12-4,TRBJ2-5,TRBD2,.,CASSRLAAVQETQYF,TGTGCCAGCAGCCGACTAGCGGCTGTCCAAGAGACCCAGTACTTC
TRBV20-1,TRBJ2-5,.,.,CSARTEETQYF,TGCAGTGCTAGAACAGAAGAGACCCAGTACTTC
TRBV7-9,TRBJ1-1,.,.,CASSLPDSIRILEAFF,TGTGCCAGCAGCCTGCCGGACAGTATTAGAATCCTGGAAGCTTTCTTT
TRBV25-1,TRBJ2-7,.,.,CASRTGTYSYEQYF,TGTGCCAGCAGGACCGGGACCTATTCCTACGAGCAGTACTTC
TRBV7-2,TRBJ2-3,.,once,CASSLLITDTQYF,TGTGCCAGCAGCTTACTCATTACAGATACGCAGTATTTT
TRBV3-2,TRBJ1-5,.,many,CASSRQGGFWHF,TGTGCCAGCAGCCGACAGGGTGGGTTTTGGCATTTT
TRBV2,TRBJ2-5,.,.,CASSVEGMGMETQYF,TGTGCCAGCAGTGTTGAAGGGATGGGAATGGAGACCCAGTACTTC
TRBV9,TRBJ2-3,.,few,CASSFSGDTQYF,TGTGCCAGCAGTTTCTCCGGAGATACGCAGTATTTT
TRBV7-8,TRBJ2-2,.,.,CASSLGGTNTGELFF,TGTGCCAGCAGCTTAGGGGGGACGAACACCGGGGAGCTGTTTTTT
TRBV7-8,TRBJ2-5,TRBD1,.,CASSYSTGTGQETQYF,TGTGCCAGCAGCTATTCAACCGGGACAGGGCAAGAGACCCAGTACTTC
TRBV24-1,TRBJ1-2,.,once,CVRGEQVGGYTF,TGTGTCCGAGGGGAGCAGGTCGGGGGCTACACCTTC
TRBV2,TRBJ2-3,TRBD2,once,CASSLSGGANTDTQYF,TGTGCCAGCAGCTTAAGCGGGGGGGCTAACACAGATACGCAGTATTTT
TRBV7-9,TRBJ2-5,.,many,CASSQPVQGETQYF,TGTGCCAGCAGCCAACCGGTGCAGGGTGAGACCCAGTACTTC
TRBV7-7,TRBJ2-7,.,many,CASSLHEQYF,TGTGCTAGCAGCTTACACGAGCAGTACTTC
TRBV7-2,TRBJ2-7,.,.,CASSPGGLHYEQYF,TGTGCCAGCAGCCCAGGAGGACTGCACTACGAGCAGTACTTC
TRBV6-4,TRBJ1-3,.,.,CAITMGISGNTIYF,TGTGCCATCACAATGGGAATATCTGGAAACACCATATATTTT
TRBV2,TRBJ2-7,TRBD1,many,CASRATGDSSEQYF,TGTGCCAGCAGGGCGACAGGGGATTCAAGCGAGCAGTACTTC
TRBV12-3/TRBV12-4,TRBJ2-7,.,.,CASSTGAYEQYF,TGTGCCAGCAGCACGGGGGCCTACGAGCAGTACTTC
TRBV12-3/TRBV12-4,TRBJ2-7,TRBD2,.,CGSSPIAGGADEQLF,TGTGGCAGCAGTCCTATAGCGGGAGGGGCGGATGAGCAGCTCTTC
TRBV10-3,TRBJ2-3,TRBD2,.,CAISEPGGTSGGASTDTQYF,TGTGCCATCAGTGAGCCAGGGGGGACTAGCGGGGGGGCGAGCACAGATACGCAGTATTTT
TRBV19,TRBJ2-5,.,.,CASSIRLRETQYF,TGTGCCAGTAGTATCAGGCTCCGGGAGACCCAGTACTTC
TRBV7-8,TRBJ1-5,.,.,CASSLVSGPRSSNQPQHF,TGTGCCAGCAGCTTAGTTTCGGGGCCGAGATCTAGCAATCAGCCCCAGCATTTT
TRBV13,TRBJ2-1,.,many,CASTSIGGRSYNEQFF,TGTGCCAGCACATCAATAGGGGGGCGATCCTACAATGAGCAGTTCTTC
TRBV10-3,TRBJ2-1,TRBD2,.,CASRPGLAGNEQFF,TGTGCCAGCCGGCCGGGACTAGCAGGCAATGAGCAGTTCTTC
TRBV5-1,TRBJ2-3,.,.,CASSEGGFGTDTQYF,TGCGCCAGCAGCGAGGGGGGCTTTGGCACAGATACGCAGTATTTT
TRBV12-3/TRBV12-4,TRBJ2-1,TRBD2,once,CASSLRGGVNEQFF,TGTGCCAGCAGTTTGCGGGGGGGGGTCAATGAGCAGTTCTTC
TRBV7-8,TRBJ2-7,.,.,CASSLNRPGDEQYF,TGTGCCAGCAGCTTAAACAGGCCGGGCGACGAGCAGTACTTC